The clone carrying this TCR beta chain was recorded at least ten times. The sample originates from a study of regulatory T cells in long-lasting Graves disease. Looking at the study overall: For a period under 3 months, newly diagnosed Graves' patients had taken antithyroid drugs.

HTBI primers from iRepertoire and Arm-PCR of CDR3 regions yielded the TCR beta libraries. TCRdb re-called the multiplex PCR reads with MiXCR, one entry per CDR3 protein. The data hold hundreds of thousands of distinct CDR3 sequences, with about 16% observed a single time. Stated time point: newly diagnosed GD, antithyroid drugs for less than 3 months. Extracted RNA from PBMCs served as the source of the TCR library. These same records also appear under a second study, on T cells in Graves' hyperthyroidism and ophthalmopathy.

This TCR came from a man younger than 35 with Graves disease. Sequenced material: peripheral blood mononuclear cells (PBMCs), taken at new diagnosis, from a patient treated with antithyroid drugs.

The CDR3 DNA is TGTGCCAGCAGCTCCCCCAGTTGGGACTCCAACACCGGGGAGCTGTTTTTT. It is translated as CASSSPSWDSNTGELFF. The chain carries TRBV7-2 and TRBJ2-2, with D possibly matching TRBD2 (6 bases). In germline, CDR1 is SGHTA, CDR2 FQGNSA. V was cut by 4 bases and J by 2 bases, with 17 bases left in between. The CDR3 runs to 17 residues.